The TCR beta chain under discussion was sequenced for a study of stem cell transplantation in POMP-related autoinflammatory disease. This clone showed up just once. The CDR3 has 17 residues. Germline CDR1 SGHTA, CDR2 FQGNSA. V lost 1 base to trimming and J lost 5 bases; unmatched junction nucleotides: 5. The table came from immunoSEQ multiplex PCR; TCRdb's copy has only in-frame clones and leaves some out. The sample carries 25,000 to 40,000 clones, around 88% recorded once. The origin of this receptor is a human donor with POMP-related autoinflammation and immune dysregulation (PRAID). Sequenced here: CD4+ T cells from PBMCs, sampled before stem cell transplantation. The chain combines TRBV7-2 with TRBJ2-7; 16 positions agree with TRBD2. The DNA for the CDR3 is TGTGCCAGCAGCTTAGTTCCCGGGACTAGCGGGAGGGACGAGCAGTACTTC. This sequence encodes CASSLVPGTSGRDEQYF.